This T cell receptor beta chain was sequenced for a study of CD8 T cells in ankylosing spondylitis (dated by TCRdb to about 2017). The study in broad terms: The study set out to find disease-linked TCR variants by profiling T cell receptor beta repertoires in ankylosing spondylitis patients and healthy donors. The full study cohort was made up of approximately 27 ankylosing spondylitis patients and some 100 healthy donors. Peripheral blood was sampled, and synovial fluid was additionally collected from ankylosing spondylitis patients.

Instrument used: Illumina HiSeq 2500. Quantitative 5'-RACE with molecular barcodes was the method used to prepare the TCR beta libraries. The paper's data handling went like this. A new computational method based on a probabilistic model of VDJ rearrangement was used to identify disease-linked TCR variants. The public reads were run again by TCRdb, first through fastp at Q25 and then through MiXCR, and only productive beta chains were kept. Rows are combined by CDR3 protein, so each entry shows the most common genes and DNA. TCRdb assigned the V and J calls; the authors' analysis was not used. This sample is represented by about 190,000 distinct CDR3 sequences; over 10% of them were singletons. The ten largest clonotypes hold 11% of the sample. Here is what the overall study found, with its caveats: A TCR beta motif made up of under ten highly homologous amino acid variants appeared to be characteristic of blood from ankylosing spondylitis patients. Some TCR beta motif variants had previously been reported in synovial fluid and blood of reactive arthritis patients, which suggested common disease-initiation mechanisms. In peripheral blood, the disease-linked clones were found at relatively low frequencies and had a CD8+ phenotype. According to the report, matched synovial fluid samples from ankylosing spondylitis patients were significantly enriched for the disease-linked clones.

This clonotype was picked up many times. Its antigen specificity is not known. No qualities accompany the bases; no much larger clone lies one base away. Via the germline V gene, CDR1 is SGHRS and CDR2 YFSETQ. The junction carries 6 bases between V and J, which are trimmed by 0 bases and 3 bases respectively. From cysteine to phenylalanine, the CDR3 is 14 amino acids long. The kept DNA is CDR3 alone, 42 bases in frame from the first base. The receptor was isolated from a female donor with ankylosing spondylitis or in good health (not recorded which). The sequencing input was blood, either unsorted or a sorted T cell fraction (not recorded which). The rearranged chain carries TRBV5-1 and TRBJ1-4, with a tentative D gene TRBD1 over 6 matching bases. The DNA sequence is as follows: TGCGCCAGCAGCTTGGGACAGGCTAATGAAAAACTGTTTTTT. Translated, this is CASSLGQANEKLFF.